These T cell receptor beta chains were read from a single sample in a study of neoadjuvant anti-PD-1 for oral cavity cancer. Here immunoSEQ multiplex PCR was the method, and the copy in TCRdb shows in-frame clones only, minus some. Of about 16,000 clones listed, about 78% were seen once; the top ten hold approximately 2.6%. Sequenced here: PBMCs, sampled before nivolumab (anti-PD-1) treatment. The receptor set was obtained from a person aged 35-79 years with oral cavity squamous cell carcinoma. Both conserved end residues are part of each CDR3. D genes are given only for firm matches. Some rows have no size entry. The others give once, few or many, or a class for an expanded clone.

v_gene: TRBV6-5; len: 12; d_gene: TRBD1; abundance: .; j_gene: TRBJ2-7; CDR3aa: CASSPTGSEQYF; CDR3nt: TGTGCCAGCAGCCCGACAGGGTCCGAGCAGTACTTC
v_gene: TRBV23-1; len: 16; d_gene: TRBD1; abundance: .; j_gene: TRBJ1-6; CDR3aa: CASSLSDRARNSPLHF; CDR3nt: TGCGCCAGCAGTCTTTCTGACAGGGCTAGGAATTCACCCCTCCACTTT
v_gene: TRBV4-2; len: 16; d_gene: .; abundance: .; j_gene: TRBJ1-1; CDR3aa: CASSGPLDSRSTEAFF; CDR3nt: TGTGCCAGCAGCGGCCCCCTGGACAGCCGATCGACTGAAGCTTTCTTT
v_gene: TRBV27; len: 16; d_gene: .; abundance: .; j_gene: TRBJ1-2; CDR3aa: CASSFGPTPGDYGYTF; CDR3nt: TGTGCCAGCAGTTTCGGGCCTACCCCCGGGGACTATGGCTACACCTTC
v_gene: TRBV6-1; len: 14; d_gene: .; abundance: .; j_gene: TRBJ1-6; CDR3aa: CASSEAVWGSPLHF; CDR3nt: TGTGCCAGCAGTGAAGCGGTATGGGGCTCACCCCTCCACTTT
v_gene: TRBV30; len: 12; d_gene: .; abundance: .; j_gene: TRBJ2-1; CDR3aa: CAWGQQTNEQFF; CDR3nt: TGTGCCTGGGGACAGCAAACCAATGAGCAGTTCTTC
v_gene: TRBV7-8; len: 15; d_gene: .; abundance: few; j_gene: TRBJ2-2; CDR3aa: CASSPGRQNTGELFF; CDR3nt: TGTGCCAGCAGCCCGGGGAGGCAGAACACCGGGGAGCTGTTTTTT
v_gene: TRBV7-8; len: 16; d_gene: TRBD1; abundance: .; j_gene: TRBJ1-2; CDR3aa: CASSLDSWTGWSGYTF; CDR3nt: TGTGCCAGCAGCTTAGATAGTTGGACAGGATGGAGTGGCTACACCTTC
v_gene: TRBV28; len: 17; d_gene: .; abundance: once; j_gene: TRBJ2-6; CDR3aa: CASSPTGMGSGANVLTF; CDR3nt: TGTGCCAGCAGTCCAACAGGGATGGGCTCTGGGGCCAACGTCCTGACTTTC
v_gene: TRBV6-5; len: 13; d_gene: .; abundance: .; j_gene: TRBJ2-5; CDR3aa: CASSATPEQTQYF; CDR3nt: TGTGCCAGCAGTGCCACCCCGGAACAGACCCAGTACTTC
v_gene: TRBV6-1; len: 13; d_gene: TRBD2; abundance: once; j_gene: TRBJ2-7; CDR3aa: CASSVDGEGEQYF; CDR3nt: TGTGCCAGCAGTGTAGACGGGGAGGGCGAGCAGTACTTC
v_gene: TRBV5-6; len: 15; d_gene: .; abundance: .; j_gene: TRBJ1-2; CDR3aa: CASSLGRVIVGGYTF; CDR3nt: TGTGCCAGCAGCTTGGGTCGGGTTATAGTTGGCGGCTACACCTTC
v_gene: TRBV30; len: 13; d_gene: .; abundance: once; j_gene: TRBJ1-2; CDR3aa: CAWSSLRSYGYTF; CDR3nt: TGTGCCTGGAGTAGCCTGCGAAGCTATGGCTACACCTTC
v_gene: TRBV5-6; len: 14; d_gene: .; abundance: .; j_gene: TRBJ2-7; CDR3aa: CASSFSLTSYEQYF; CDR3nt: TGTGCCAGCAGCTTTTCTTTGACTAGCTACGAGCAGTACTTC
v_gene: TRBV15; len: 12; d_gene: .; abundance: .; j_gene: TRBJ2-1; CDR3aa: CATSREGGEQFF; CDR3nt: TGTGCCACCAGCAGAGAGGGAGGTGAGCAGTTCTTC
v_gene: TRBV5-6; len: 15; d_gene: .; abundance: few; j_gene: TRBJ1-3; CDR3aa: CASSPGLGAGNTIYF; CDR3nt: TGTGCCAGCAGCCCGGGCCTAGGGGCTGGAAACACCATATATTTT
v_gene: TRBV2; len: 14; d_gene: .; abundance: .; j_gene: TRBJ2-7; CDR3aa: CASSYSVRGYEQYF; CDR3nt: TGTGCCAGCAGTTATTCCGTTCGGGGTTACGAGCAGTACTTC
v_gene: TRBV19; len: 15; d_gene: .; abundance: .; j_gene: TRBJ2-1; CDR3aa: CASSIDSGSYNEQFF; CDR3nt: TGTGCCAGTAGTATAGACAGCGGCTCCTACAATGAGCAGTTCTTC
v_gene: TRBV7-9; len: 16; d_gene: TRBD1; abundance: .; j_gene: TRBJ2-7; CDR3aa: CASSSRRKGQGYEQYF; CDR3nt: TGTGCCAGCAGCTCCAGAAGGAAAGGACAGGGCTACGAGCAGTACTTC
v_gene: TRBV10-1; len: 13; d_gene: .; abundance: few; j_gene: TRBJ2-5; CDR3aa: CASSADYQETQYF; CDR3nt: TGCGCCAGCAGTGCTGACTACCAAGAGACCCAGTACTTC
v_gene: TRBV19; len: 15; d_gene: TRBD1; abundance: few; j_gene: TRBJ1-4; CDR3aa: CASSSDRARNEKLFF; CDR3nt: TGTGCCAGTAGTTCCGACAGGGCAAGGAATGAAAAACTGTTTTTT
v_gene: TRBV4-2; len: 16; d_gene: .; abundance: .; j_gene: TRBJ2-5; CDR3aa: CASSPGWPGVQETQYF; CDR3nt: TGTGCCAGCAGCCCGGGATGGCCGGGGGTCCAAGAGACCCAGTACTTC
v_gene: TRBV7-9; len: 12; d_gene: .; abundance: .; j_gene: TRBJ2-2; CDR3aa: CASSRETGELFF; CDR3nt: TGTGCCAGCAGCCGAGAGACCGGGGAGCTGTTTTTT